The clone carrying this T cell receptor (beta chain) was seen just once. Antigen: not known. TCRdb's copy holds only in-frame clones and misses some; the assay was immunoSEQ multiplex PCR. The sample consists of about 50,000 clones, roughly 73% of them appearing once. This sample was taken from a study of PD-1 blockade in classical Hodgkin lymphoma. Study results and caveats: Before treatment, TCR diversity in newly diagnosed patients was reportedly lower than in healthy donors.

Relapse after autologous stem cell transplantation occurred in every patient, and brentuximab vedotin exposure varied. Germline V gene lookup returns CDR1 MNHNY and CDR2 SVGAGI (reference sequence). Unmatched junction bases numbered 15, after V lost 7 bases and J lost 6 bases. This CDR3 spans 16 amino acids. This chain uses TRBV6-6 with TRBJ2-1; 7 positions match TRBD2. The TCR comes from a human donor with classical Hodgkin lymphoma. The sequences come from peripheral blood mononuclear cells (PBMCs), collected at baseline. The CDR3 here is CASTSLGGGASNEQFF. Here the CDR3 DNA reads TGTGCCAGCACCAGCTTGGGGGGGGGAGCGAGCAATGAGCAGTTCTTC.